The rows below give T cell receptor beta chains drawn from one sample of a study of T cell repertoires in cytomegalovirus infection. TCRdb recomputed calls from the reads with MiXCR, one row per CDR3 protein. The sample has 630,000 or so distinct CDR3 sequences, roughly 24% seen once; the top ten hold roughly 8%. The sample consisted of CD8+ T cells from PBMCs. The origin of the receptors is a human donor in good health (CMV status not recorded). Some clones in this sample may be carry-over from other donors' samples. Both conserved end residues are part of each CDR3. The D gene is left open where the match is weak. The listing skips clone size in some rows; elsewhere it reads once, few, many or a size class.

NA	NA	TRBJ1-2	TRBV11-2	TGTGCCAGCAGCCAATACCCCATGGATGGCTACACCTTC	CASSQYPMDGYTF
TRBD2	NA	TRBJ2-3	TRBV10-3	TGTGCCATCAGGGAACTAACGACTAGCGGGGGGCGAAGCACAGATACGCAGTATTTT	CAIRELTTSGGRSTDTQYF
TRBD1	many	TRBJ1-5	TRBV7-8	TGTGCCAGCAGCTTAATAGGGGGCAAGAATCAGCCCCAGCATTTT	CASSLIGGKNQPQHF
NA	NA	TRBJ1-1	TRBV4-2	TGTGCCAGCAGCCAACTGACAGGGAACACTGAAGCTTTCTTT	CASSQLTGNTEAFF
NA	NA	TRBJ1-2	TRBV28	TGTGCCAGCAGTTTATTCGGCCAGGGGTACTTTAGTAACTATGGCTACACCTTC	CASSLFGQGYFSNYGYTF
NA	many	TRBJ1-3	TRBV7-2	TGTGCCAGCAGCTCCCCGTGGGAGGCCTCGTATGGTGGAAACACCATATATTTT	CASSSPWEASYGGNTIYF
NA	few	TRBJ2-1	TRBV7-9	TGTGCCAGCAGCTCTCCCGCCGGGGGTATTTACAATGAGCAGTTCTTC	CASSSPAGGIYNEQFF
TRBD1	many	TRBJ2-1	TRBV7-9	TGTGCCAGCAGCTCCCGGGACAGGGGGCCCAATGAGCAGTTCTTC	CASSSRDRGPNEQFF
TRBD1	few	TRBJ1-5	TRBV20-1	TGCAGTGCTAGAGATGGCAGGGGGCATCAGCCCCAGCATTTT	CSARDGRGHQPQHF
NA	NA	TRBJ1-2	TRBV7-9	TGTGCCAGCAGCGCCGTCGGCAGGGCGGACTATGGCTACACCTTC	CASSAVGRADYGYTF
TRBD1	many	TRBJ2-1	TRBV27	TGTGCCAGCACCCCAGGGGGCTCCTACAATGAGCAGTTCTTC	CASTPGGSYNEQFF
NA	few	TRBJ2-2	TRBV4-2	TGTGCCAGCAGCCAGTTGGGGGAGCCTGCCAACGGGGAGCTGTTTTTT	CASSQLGEPANGELFF
NA	NA	TRBJ2-7	TRBV12-3/TRBV12-4	TGTGCCAGCAGTTTGAACAGTCCCTACGAGCAGTACTTC	CASSLNSPYEQYF
NA	many	TRBJ1-5	TRBV28	TGTGCCAGCAGTCCCCCCTGGGAGGGTTTAACTAGAACTCAGCCCCAGCATTTT	CASSPPWEGLTRTQPQHF
NA	few	TRBJ1-2	TRBV6-2/TRBV6-3	TGTGCCAGCAGTTACGAGGTGGATCTGATGGGCTACACCTTC	CASSYEVDLMGYTF
NA	NA	TRBJ2-2	TRBV7-8	TGTGCCAGCAACTCAAACGGATGGGAGCTGTTTTTT	CASNSNGWELFF
NA	many	TRBJ1-5	TRBV7-8	TGTGCCAGCAGCTTAGAATCGAGTATAGCTCAGCCCCAGCATTTT	CASSLESSIAQPQHF
TRBD1	NA	TRBJ2-7	TRBV27	TGTGCCAGCAGTTTCGGGACAGGGTACGACGAGCAGTACTTC	CASSFGTGYDEQYF